A single sample gave rise to the 3 T cell receptor beta chains below, sequenced in a study of T cell responses to AZD1222 COVID-19 vaccine (dated by TCRdb to about 2021). Libraries were made using the immunoSEQ multiplex PCR assay. TCRdb took this table from immuneACCESS and kept in-frame rearrangements with V and J called. Such tables lack part of the clones; where checked against another copy, unresolved V genes explain under half of the gap, and the rest is unexplained. The sample table holds about 180,000 clones, of which around 90% were seen once. Approximately 1.8% of the sample comes from the top ten. Interpreted using the paper, the time point label stands for: baseline before first vaccination. This specimen was peripheral blood, taken on day 0 of AZD1222 vaccination. Every receptor here comes from an adult in good health.

This chain uses TRBV6-1 with TRBJ1-2, with D unresolved. The V end was cut by 1 base, the J end by 2 bases, with 14 bases between. This CDR3 is 16 amino acids long. Germline V gives CDR1 MNHNS, CDR2 SASEGT. CDR3 loop: CASSEEFRQINYGYTF. The CDR3 bases are TGTGCCAGCAGTGAAGAATTTCGTCAGATAAACTATGGCTACACCTTC.

The chain joins TRBV25-1 to TRBJ2-7; D is possibly TRBD1 (5 bases). The V end lost 10 bases, the J end lost 1 base, and 14 bases lay between the germline ends. The CDR3 is 13 amino acids. Germline V gives CDR1 MGHDK, CDR2 SYGVNS. For the CDR3, the DNA is TGTGCCACCACTATGGGGCGGTCCTACGAGCAGTACTTC. This codes for CATTMGRSYEQYF.

V usage is TRBV12-3 or TRBV12-4 and J usage is TRBJ1-6, with unresolved D. V lost 2 bases and J 7 bases, leaving 6 bases between the germline ends. This CDR3 contains 13 residues. The chain's CDR3 is CASSLKENSPLHF. The CDR3 DNA sequence: TGTGCCAGCAGTTTAAAGGAAAATTCACCCCTCCACTTT.